This TCR beta chain was identified in a study of T cell responses to AZD1222 COVID-19 vaccine. Study findings and constraints: Females outnumbered males among donors, who were mostly white British; clonal diversity was possibly underestimated. It was only after the peak T cell response that any repertoires were sampled.

This CDR3 is 16 amino acids long. Trimming stripped 4 bases from V and 2 bases from J, with 16 bases between. CDR1 and CDR2 (germline): MDHEN, SYDVKM. A note on this clone: Its antigen remains unknown.

Clones were sequenced by immunoSEQ multiplex PCR, and TCRdb holds only the in-frame ones, with some missing. The data contain 77,000 or so clones, 85% to 95% of them singletons. The sample was peripheral blood, taken 28 days after the second AZD1222 dose. The rearrangement links TRBV28 to TRBJ2-3, with a weak D call TRBD1 (6 bases). This clonotype originated in an adult who received the AZD1222 COVID-19 vaccine. CDR3 region: CASSYLTGLLTDTQYF. The CDR3, as DNA: TGTGCCAGCAGTTACTTAACAGGGCTACTCACAGATACGCAGTATTTT. Filled out from reference TRBV28 and TRBJ2-3, the complete variable domain reads DVKVTQSSRYLVKRTGEKVFLECVQDMDHENMFWYRQDPGLGLRLIYFSYDVKMKEKGDIPEGYSVSREKKERFSLILESASTNQTSMYLCASSYLTGLLTDTQYFGPGTRLTVL.